This T cell receptor beta chain was profiled in a study of regulatory T cells in long-lasting Graves disease. Overall study results and limits: Thyroid tissue went unexamined; only peripheral blood was analyzed. TRBV28 was favored in persistent disease, as were TRBJ1-2 and TRBJ2-5.

At least ten counts were recorded for this clonotype. Antigen unknown. Construction of the TCR beta libraries employed iRepertoire HTBI primers in conjunction with Arm-PCR of CDR3 regions. TCRdb processed the multiplex PCR reads anew with MiXCR; each CDR3 protein has one entry. The sample holds over 500,000 distinct CDR3 sequences, roughly 16% seen once. This CDR3 comprises 13 residues. With 8 bases removed from V and 4 bases from J, the gap between germline ends came to 12 bases. Time point: newly diagnosed GD, antithyroid drugs for less than 3 months. The authors made the TCR library using RNA they extracted from PBMCs. These data also formed part of another study, on T cells in Graves' hyperthyroidism and ophthalmopathy. Per that study: Researchers defined stable Graves' hyperthyroidism as no ophthalmopathy progression within 18 months. Orbital computed tomography, thyroid ultrasound, serum thyroxine and TRAb, and clinical symptoms together informed the diagnoses.

The sequence was obtained from a man younger than 35 with Graves disease. The input for sequencing was peripheral blood mononuclear cells (PBMCs), taken at new diagnosis, from a patient treated with antithyroid drugs. J is TRBJ2-1 and V is TRBV12-3 or TRBV12-4; D gene unclear. DNA of the CDR3: TGTGCCAGCGGAAGCTTGGGGTACAATGAGCAGTTCTTC. This codes for CASGSLGYNEQFF.